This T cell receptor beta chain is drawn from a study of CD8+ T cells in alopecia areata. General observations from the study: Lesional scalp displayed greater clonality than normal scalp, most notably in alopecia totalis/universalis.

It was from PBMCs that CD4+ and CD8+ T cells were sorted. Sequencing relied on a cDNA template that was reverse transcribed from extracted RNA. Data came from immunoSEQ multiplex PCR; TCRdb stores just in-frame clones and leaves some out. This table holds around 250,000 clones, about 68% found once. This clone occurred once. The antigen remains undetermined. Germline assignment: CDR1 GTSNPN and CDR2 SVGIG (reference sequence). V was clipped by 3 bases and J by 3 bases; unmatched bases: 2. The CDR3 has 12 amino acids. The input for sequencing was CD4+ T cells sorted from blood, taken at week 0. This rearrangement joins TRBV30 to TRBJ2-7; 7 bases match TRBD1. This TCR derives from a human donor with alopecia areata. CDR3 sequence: CAWRTGNYEQYF. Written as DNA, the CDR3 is TGTGCCTGGAGGACAGGGAACTACGAGCAGTACTTC.